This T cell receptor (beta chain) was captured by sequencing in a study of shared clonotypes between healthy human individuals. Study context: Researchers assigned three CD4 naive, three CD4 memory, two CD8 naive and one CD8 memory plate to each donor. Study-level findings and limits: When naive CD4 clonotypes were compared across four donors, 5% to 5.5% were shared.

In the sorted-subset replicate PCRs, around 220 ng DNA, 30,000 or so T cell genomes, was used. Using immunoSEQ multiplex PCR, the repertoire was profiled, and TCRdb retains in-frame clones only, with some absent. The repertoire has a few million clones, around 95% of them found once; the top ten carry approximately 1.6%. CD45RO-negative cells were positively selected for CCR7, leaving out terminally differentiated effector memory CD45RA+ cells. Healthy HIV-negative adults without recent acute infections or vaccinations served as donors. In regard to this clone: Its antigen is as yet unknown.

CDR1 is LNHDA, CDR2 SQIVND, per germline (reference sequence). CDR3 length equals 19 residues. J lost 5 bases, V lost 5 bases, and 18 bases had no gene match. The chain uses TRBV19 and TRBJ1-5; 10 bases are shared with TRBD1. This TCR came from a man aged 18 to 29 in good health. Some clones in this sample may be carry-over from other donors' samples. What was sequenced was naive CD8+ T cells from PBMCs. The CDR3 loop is CASSPEDRGIRGTDQPQHF. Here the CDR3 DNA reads TGTGCCAGTAGTCCCGAGGACAGGGGGATCAGGGGCACGGATCAGCCCCAGCATTTT.